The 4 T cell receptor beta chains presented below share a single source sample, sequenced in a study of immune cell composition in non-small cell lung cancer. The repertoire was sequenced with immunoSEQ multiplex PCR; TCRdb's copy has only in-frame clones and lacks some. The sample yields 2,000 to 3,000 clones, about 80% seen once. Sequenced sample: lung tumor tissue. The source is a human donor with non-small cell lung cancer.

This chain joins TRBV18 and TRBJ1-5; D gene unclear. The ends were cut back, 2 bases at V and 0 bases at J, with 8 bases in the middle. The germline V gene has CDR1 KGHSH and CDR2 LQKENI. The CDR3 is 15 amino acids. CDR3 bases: TGTGCCAGCTCACCAACGGGGAATAGCAATCAGCCCCAGCATTTT. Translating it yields CASSPTGNSNQPQHF.

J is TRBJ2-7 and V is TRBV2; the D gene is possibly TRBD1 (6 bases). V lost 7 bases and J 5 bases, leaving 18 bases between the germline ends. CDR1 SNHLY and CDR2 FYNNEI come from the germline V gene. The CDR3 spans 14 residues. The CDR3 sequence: CASNLQGTRDEQYF. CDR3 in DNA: TGTGCCAGCAACCTACAGGGTACAAGAGACGAGCAGTACTTC.

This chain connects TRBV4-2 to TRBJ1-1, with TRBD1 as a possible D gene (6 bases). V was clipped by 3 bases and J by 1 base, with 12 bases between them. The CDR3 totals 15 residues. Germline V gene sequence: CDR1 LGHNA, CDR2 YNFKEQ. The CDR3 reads CASSQGATSNTEAFF. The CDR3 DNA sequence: TGTGCCAGCAGCCAGGGGGCGACTTCGAACACTGAAGCTTTCTTT.

Here the CDR3 reads CASSLSGSINSPLHF. In DNA, the CDR3 is TGTGCCAGCTCACTGTCCGGGAGTATAAATTCACCCCTCCACTTT. The chain links TRBV18 to TRBJ1-6; D not certain. The CDR3 covers 15 residues. Looked up from germline, CDR1 is KGHSH and CDR2 is LQKENI. V lost 4 bases to trimming and J lost 7 bases, with 14 bases between them.